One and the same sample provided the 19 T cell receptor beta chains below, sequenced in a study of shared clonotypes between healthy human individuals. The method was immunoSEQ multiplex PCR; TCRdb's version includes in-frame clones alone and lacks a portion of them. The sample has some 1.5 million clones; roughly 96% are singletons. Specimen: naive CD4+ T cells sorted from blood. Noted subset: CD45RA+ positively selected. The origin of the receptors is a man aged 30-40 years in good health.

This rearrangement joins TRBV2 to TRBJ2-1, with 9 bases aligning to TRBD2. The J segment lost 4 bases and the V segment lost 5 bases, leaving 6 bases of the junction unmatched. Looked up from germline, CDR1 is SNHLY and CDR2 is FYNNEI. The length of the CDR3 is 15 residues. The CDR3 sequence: CASSLGGRVYNEQFF. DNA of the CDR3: TGTGCCAGCAGTTTGGGCGGGAGGGTTTACAATGAGCAGTTCTTC.

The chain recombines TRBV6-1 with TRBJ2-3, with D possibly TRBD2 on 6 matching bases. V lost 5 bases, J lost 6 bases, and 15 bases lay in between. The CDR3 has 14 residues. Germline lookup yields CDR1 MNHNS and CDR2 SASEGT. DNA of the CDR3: TGTGCCAGCAGTCGTCCCGGGACTGGGGATACGCAGTATTTT. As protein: CASSRPGTGDTQYF.

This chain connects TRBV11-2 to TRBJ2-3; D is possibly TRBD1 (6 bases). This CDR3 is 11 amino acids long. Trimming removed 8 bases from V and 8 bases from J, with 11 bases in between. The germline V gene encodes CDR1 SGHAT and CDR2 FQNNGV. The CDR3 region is CASGIRGTQYF. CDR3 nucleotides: TGTGCCAGCGGAATCAGGGGTACGCAGTATTTT.

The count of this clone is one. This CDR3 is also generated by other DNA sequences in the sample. CDR3 sequence (DNA): TGTGCCAGCAGCGCTAGACCCGGGGCCAACGTCCTGACTTTC. Translated, it gives CASSARPGANVLTF. J is TRBJ2-6 and V is TRBV9; D is unclear. CDR3 length: 14 residues. CDR1 and CDR2 from the germline V gene are SGDLS and YYNGEE. Trimming pared 3 bases from V and 4 bases from J, leaving 8 bases between.

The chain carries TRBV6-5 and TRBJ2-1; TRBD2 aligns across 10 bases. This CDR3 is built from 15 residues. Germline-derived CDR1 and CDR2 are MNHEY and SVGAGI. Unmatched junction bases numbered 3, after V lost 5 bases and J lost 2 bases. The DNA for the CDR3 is TGTGCCAGCAGTCGTAGCGGGAGGCCCTACAATGAGCAGTTCTTC. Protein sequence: CASSRSGRPYNEQFF.

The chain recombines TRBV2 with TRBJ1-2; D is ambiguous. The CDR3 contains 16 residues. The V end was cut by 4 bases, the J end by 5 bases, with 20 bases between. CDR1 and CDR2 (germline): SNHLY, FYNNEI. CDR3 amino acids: CASSGGTHIATYGYTF. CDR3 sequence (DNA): TGTGCCAGCAGTGGCGGAACCCACATCGCGACTTATGGCTACACCTTC.

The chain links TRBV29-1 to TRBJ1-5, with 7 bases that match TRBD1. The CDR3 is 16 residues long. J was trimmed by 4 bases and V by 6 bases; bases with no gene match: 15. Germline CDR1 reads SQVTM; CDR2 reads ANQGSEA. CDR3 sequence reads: CSVRRQGRKTNQPQHF. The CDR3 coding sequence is TGCAGCGTCCGCCGACAGGGACGAAAGACGAATCAGCCCCAGCATTTT.

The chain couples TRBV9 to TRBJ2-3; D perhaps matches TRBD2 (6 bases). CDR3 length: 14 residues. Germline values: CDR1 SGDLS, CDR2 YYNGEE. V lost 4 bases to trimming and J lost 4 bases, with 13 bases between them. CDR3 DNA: TGTGCCAGCAGCCCCCGGACGGGGGCAGATACGCAGTATTTT. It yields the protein CASSPRTGADTQYF.

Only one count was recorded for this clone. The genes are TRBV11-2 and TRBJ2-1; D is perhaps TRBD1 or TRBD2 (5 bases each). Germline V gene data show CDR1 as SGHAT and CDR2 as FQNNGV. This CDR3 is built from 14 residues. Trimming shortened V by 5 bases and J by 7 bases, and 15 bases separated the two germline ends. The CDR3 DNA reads TGTGCCAGCAGCCCCCTTGGGGGAGTGAATGAGCAGTTCTTC. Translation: CASSPLGGVNEQFF.

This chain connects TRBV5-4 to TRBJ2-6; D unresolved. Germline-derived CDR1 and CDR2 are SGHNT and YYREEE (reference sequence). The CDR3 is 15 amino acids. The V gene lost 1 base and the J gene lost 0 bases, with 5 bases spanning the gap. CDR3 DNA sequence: TGTGCCAGCAGCTTGATGGGCTCTGGGGCCAACGTCCTGACTTTC. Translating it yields CASSLMGSGANVLTF. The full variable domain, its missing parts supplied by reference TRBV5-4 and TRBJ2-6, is ETGVTQSPTHLIKTRGQQVTLRCSSQSGHNTVSWYQQALGQGPQFIFQYYREEENGRGNFPPRFSGLQFPNYSSELNVNALELDDSALYLCASSLMGSGANVLTFGAGSRLTVL.

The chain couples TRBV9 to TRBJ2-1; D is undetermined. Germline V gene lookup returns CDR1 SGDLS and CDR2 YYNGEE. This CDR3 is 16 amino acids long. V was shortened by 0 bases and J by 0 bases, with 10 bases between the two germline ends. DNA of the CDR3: TGTGCCAGCAGCGTAGGGGCACTCCCCTCCTACAATGAGCAGTTCTTC. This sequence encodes CASSVGALPSYNEQFF. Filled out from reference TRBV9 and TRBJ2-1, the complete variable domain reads DSGVTQTPKHLITATGQRVTLRCSPRSGDLSVYWYQQSLDQGLQFLIQYYNGEERAKGNILERFSAQQFPDLHSELNLSSLELGDSALYFCASSVGALPSYNEQFFGPGTRLTVL.

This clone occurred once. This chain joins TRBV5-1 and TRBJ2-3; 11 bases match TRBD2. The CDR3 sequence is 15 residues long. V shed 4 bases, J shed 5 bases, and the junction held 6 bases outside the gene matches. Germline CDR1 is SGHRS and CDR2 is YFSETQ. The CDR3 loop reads CASSQDGLAGDTQYF. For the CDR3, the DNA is TGCGCCAGCAGCCAGGACGGACTAGCGGGAGATACGCAGTATTTT. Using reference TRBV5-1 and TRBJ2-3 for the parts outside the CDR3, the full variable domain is KAGVTQTPRYLIKTRGQQVTLSCSPISGHRSVSWYQQTPGQGLQFLFEYFSETQRNKGNFPGRFSGRQFSNSRSEMNVSTLELGDSALYLCASSQDGLAGDTQYFGPGTRLTVL.

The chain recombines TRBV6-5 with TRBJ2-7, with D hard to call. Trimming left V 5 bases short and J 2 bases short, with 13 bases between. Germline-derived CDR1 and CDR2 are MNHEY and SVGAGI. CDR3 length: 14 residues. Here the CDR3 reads CASSRAQTTYEQYF. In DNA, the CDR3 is TGTGCCAGCAGTCGCGCCCAGACCACCTACGAGCAGTACTTC.

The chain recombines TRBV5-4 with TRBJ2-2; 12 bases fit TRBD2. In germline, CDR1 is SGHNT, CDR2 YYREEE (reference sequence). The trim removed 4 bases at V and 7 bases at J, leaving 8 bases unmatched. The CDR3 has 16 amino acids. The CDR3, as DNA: TGTGCCAGCAGCCCCCTAGCGGGAGGGCCCGGCGGGGAGCTGTTTTTT. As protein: CASSPLAGGPGGELFF.

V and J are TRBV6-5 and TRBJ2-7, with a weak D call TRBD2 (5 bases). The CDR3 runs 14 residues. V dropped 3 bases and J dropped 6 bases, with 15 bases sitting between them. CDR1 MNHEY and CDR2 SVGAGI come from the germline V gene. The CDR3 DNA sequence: TGTGCCAGCAGTTATTTTCGCGAGGGTTTCGAGCAGTACTTC. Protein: CASSYFREGFEQYF.

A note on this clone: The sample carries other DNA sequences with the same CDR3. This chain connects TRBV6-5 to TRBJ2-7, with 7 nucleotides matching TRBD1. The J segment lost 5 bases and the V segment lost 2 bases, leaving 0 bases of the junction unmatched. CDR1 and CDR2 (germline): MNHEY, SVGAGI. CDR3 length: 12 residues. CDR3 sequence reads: CASSYRGHEQYF. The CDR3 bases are TGTGCCAGCAGTTACAGGGGGCACGAGCAGTACTTC.

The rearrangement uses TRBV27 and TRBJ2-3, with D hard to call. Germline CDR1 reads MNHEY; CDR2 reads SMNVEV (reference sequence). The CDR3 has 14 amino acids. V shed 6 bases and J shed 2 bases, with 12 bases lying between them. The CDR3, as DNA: TGTGCCAGCAGCCCTTATGGAACCACAGATACGCAGTATTTT. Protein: CASSPYGTTDTQYF.

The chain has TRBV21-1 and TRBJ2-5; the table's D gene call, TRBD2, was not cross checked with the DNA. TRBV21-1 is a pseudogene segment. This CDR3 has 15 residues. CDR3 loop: CASSPRASEQETQYF. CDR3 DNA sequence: TGTGCCAGCAGCCCCAGGGCTAGCGAACAAGAGACCCAGTACTTC.

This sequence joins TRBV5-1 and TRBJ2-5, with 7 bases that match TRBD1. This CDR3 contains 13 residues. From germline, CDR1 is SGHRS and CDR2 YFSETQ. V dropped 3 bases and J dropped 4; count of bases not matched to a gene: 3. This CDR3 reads CASSSGQRETQYF. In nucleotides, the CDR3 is TGCGCCAGCAGCTCGGGACAGAGAGAGACCCAGTACTTC.